Listed here are 30 T cell receptor beta chains from one sample, sequenced in a study of T cells in Graves' hyperthyroidism and ophthalmopathy. There were TCR beta CDR3 regions amplified from RNA transcripts. HTBI primers were the set used in a first-round RT-PCR of the TCR CDR3. From the multiplex PCR reads, TCRdb called clonotypes with MiXCR, one entry per CDR3 protein. The sample includes a few hundred thousand distinct CDR3 sequences, roughly 15% of them seen just once. Source material: blood. The receptors stem from a woman aged 35 to 49 with Graves' hyperthyroidism that later progressed to Graves' ophthalmopathy.

J is TRBJ2-1 and V is TRBV4-1; weak D call: TRBD1 (6 bases). This CDR3 has 15 residues. CDR1 and CDR2 (germline): MGHRA, YSYEKL. Trimming took off 2 bases at V and 0 bases at J, with 8 bases between the two ends. CDR3 amino acids: CASSQYRDSYNEQFF. CDR3 sequence (DNA): TGCGCCAGCAGCCAATACAGGGACTCCTACAATGAGCAGTTCTTC.

The CDR3 region is CASSELRLAGGPGETQYF. CDR3 nucleotide sequence: TGTGCCAGCAGTGAATTAAGACTAGCGGGAGGGCCGGGAGAGACCCAGTACTTC. The rearrangement links TRBV6-1 to TRBJ2-5; 14 bases are shared with TRBD2. J lost 4 bases, V lost 2 bases, and 9 bases had no gene match. In germline, CDR1 is MNHNS, CDR2 SASEGT. The length of the CDR3 is 18 residues.

There are many counts of this clonotype. V and J are TRBV20-1 and TRBJ2-1, with no clear D. Germline CDR1 DFQATT, CDR2 SNEGSKA (reference sequence). CDR3 size: 12 residues. Trimming left V 3 bases short and J 4 bases short, with 7 bases between. CDR3 protein: CSASGQYNEQFF. The CDR3 nucleotides read TGCAGTGCTAGTGGGCAGTACAATGAGCAGTTCTTC.

This clonotype has at least ten counts. V gene TRBV29-1 combines with J gene TRBJ1-1; 8 bases match TRBD1. Germline CDR1 and CDR2: SQVTM and ANQGSEA. V trimming: 6 bases; J trimming: 6 bases; junction bases outside the gene matches: 12. The CDR3 is made up of 14 amino acids. The CDR3 coding sequence is TGCAGCGTACTAACTGGACAGGGTAGGTCTGAAGCTTTCTTT. This encodes CSVLTGQGRSEAFF.

The sample holds many counts of this clonotype. The chain employs TRBV5-1 and TRBJ1-3; D perhaps matches TRBD1 (5 bases). V gave up 0 bases and J gave up 0 bases, with 10 bases separating them. Per the germline V gene, CDR1 is SGHRS and CDR2 is YFSETQ. The CDR3 runs 16 residues. The DNA of the CDR3 is TGCGCCAGCAGCTTGGACGGGGGGACCTCTGGAAACACCATATATTTT. This sequence encodes CASSLDGGTSGNTIYF.

This clonotype was observed at least ten times. The rearrangement joins TRBV27 to TRBJ2-1, with D possibly being TRBD1 (6 bases). CDR1 is MNHEY, CDR2 SMNVEV, per germline (reference sequence). This CDR3 region has 21 residues. Between the trimmed V and J ends, which lost 6 bases and 3 bases, there was a span of 33 bases. This chain's CDR3 is CASSPNNRDLGPHSLYNEQFF. CDR3 nucleotides: TGTGCCAGCAGCCCGAACAACAGGGATTTAGGACCCCACTCCCTCTACAATGAGCAGTTCTTC.

This clonotype occurred many times. J is TRBJ2-2 and V is TRBV30, with TRBD2 as a possible D gene (6 bases). The V gene's germline CDR1 is GTSNPN and CDR2 SVGIG (reference sequence). This CDR3 is 12 amino acids long. Trimming took 5 bases from V and 5 from J, leaving 9 bases between them. The CDR3 reads CAWLEGTGELFF. In nucleotides, the CDR3 is TGTGCCTGGCTGGAGGGAACCGGGGAGCTGTTTTTT.

The chain is built from TRBV28 and TRBJ2-7; 8 nucleotides align to TRBD1. Germline CDR1 is MDHEN and CDR2 is SYDVKM. The CDR3 is 13 amino acids. V shed 5 bases and J 2 bases; nucleotides not matched to a gene: 2. DNA of the CDR3: TGTGCCAGCAGTAGGGACAGGCCCTACGAGCAGTACTTC. Its protein is CASSRDRPYEQYF.

The sample holds many counts of this clonotype. The chain employs TRBV28 and TRBJ2-1, with 7 bases matching TRBD2. This CDR3 has 17 amino acids. CDR1 is MDHEN, CDR2 SYDVKM, per germline. V gave up 0 bases and J gave up 5 bases; unmatched junction bases: 10. CDR3 region: CASSLWVKGGPDNEQFF. DNA of the CDR3: TGTGCCAGCAGTTTATGGGTTAAGGGAGGGCCTGACAATGAGCAGTTCTTC.

This clonotype came up many times. The chain joins TRBV20-1 to TRBJ2-2; D unclear. This CDR3 comprises 12 residues. Trimming took 3 bases from V and 2 from J, leaving 4 bases between them. Germline CDR1 DFQATT, CDR2 SNEGSKA (reference sequence). The DNA for the CDR3 is TGCAGTGCTAGGGGAAACACCGGGGAGCTGTTTTTT. Amino acid sequence: CSARGNTGELFF.

This clonotype was seen repeatedly, ten times or more. The chain combines TRBV3-1 with TRBJ1-6; 7 bases align to TRBD1. The CDR3 length is 15 residues. Germline CDR1 and CDR2: LGHDT and YNNKEL (reference sequence). V gave up 1 base and J gave up 7 bases; unmatched junction bases: 4. CDR3 DNA: TGTGCCAGCAGCCAAGTCTTGGGACAGAATTCACCCCTCCACTTT. Protein: CASSQVLGQNSPLHF.

This clonotype has a count of ten or more. The chain recombines TRBV10-1 with TRBJ2-7; maybe TRBD2 (5 bases). The CDR3 spans 14 residues. The germline V gene has CDR1 WNHNN and CDR2 SYGVQD (reference sequence). Trimming shortened V by 6 bases and J by 2 bases, and 14 bases separated the two germline ends. The CDR3 reads CASSNTTSTYEQYF. The CDR3 bases are TGCGCCAGCAGCAACACCACTAGTACCTACGAGCAGTACTTC.

This clonotype was counted ten times or more. V and J are TRBV6-1 and TRBJ2-1; unclear D gene. V gave up 4 bases and J gave up 8 bases, with 6 bases separating them. Germline V lookup: CDR1 MNHNS, CDR2 SASEGT. This CDR3 is built from 11 residues. CDR3: CASSGVHEQFF. The CDR3 nucleotides read TGTGCCAGCAGTGGGGTACATGAGCAGTTCTTC.

This clonotype was observed a few times. The chain is built from TRBV5-1 and TRBJ2-1; 9 bases map to TRBD2. The CDR3 is made up of 14 amino acids. Trimming cost V 5 bases and J 9 bases; bases outside gene matches: 9. Germline CDR1 reads SGHRS; CDR2 reads YFSETQ. The CDR3 nucleotides read TGCGCCAGCAGGGAGGCGGGAGGGCTGGTTGAGCAGTTCTTC. Protein product: CASREAGGLVEQFF.

This clonotype came up once. The rearrangement joins TRBV25-1 to TRBJ2-7, with 8 nucleotides matching TRBD2. The CDR3 extends over 16 amino acids. V shed 2 bases, J shed 2 bases, and the junction held 8 bases outside the gene matches. Germline CDR1 is MGHDK and CDR2 is SYGVNS. CDR3 in amino acids: CASSEPGPAGAYEQYF. CDR3 nucleotides: TGTGCCAGCAGTGAACCGGGCCCAGCGGGAGCCTACGAGCAGTACTTC.

This clonotype was counted only a few times. The genes are TRBV4-1 and TRBJ1-6, with D maybe TRBD1 (5 bases). V lost 0 bases and J 10 bases, leaving 22 bases between the germline ends. The CDR3 consists of 18 residues. Germline lookup yields CDR1 MGHRA and CDR2 YSYEKL. CDR3 loop: CASSQEGPGRDRKSPLHF. The CDR3 region has the DNA TGCGCCAGCAGCCAAGAGGGACCGGGCAGGGACCGAAAGTCACCCCTCCACTTT.

This clonotype was picked up many times. The chain carries TRBV20-1 and TRBJ2-7; D not certain. V lost 3 bases and J 7 bases, leaving 22 bases between the germline ends. The CDR3 spans 15 residues. Germline V lookup: CDR1 DFQATT, CDR2 SNEGSKA (reference sequence). The CDR3 bases are TGCAGTGCTAGTCTTAGCTCAGTCCCCGCTGGGGAGCAGTACTTC. Translating gives CSASLSSVPAGEQYF.

The gene calls are TRBV6-2 or TRBV6-3 and TRBJ1-5, with a weak D call TRBD1 (5 bases). Trimming stripped 5 bases from V and 4 bases from J, with 15 bases between. The CDR3 contains 15 residues. Germline V gives CDR1 MNHEY, CDR2 SVGEGT. CDR3 bases: TGTGCCAGCAGTCCCCTGGGGGGACCAAATCAGCCCCAGCATTTT. This encodes CASSPLGGPNQPQHF.

This clonotype has only a few counts. The gene calls are TRBV7-2 and TRBJ2-2, with 9 bases lining up with TRBD1. Looked up from germline, CDR1 is SGHTA and CDR2 is FQGNSA. V lost 5 bases, J lost 7 bases, and 5 bases stayed unmatched. The CDR3 covers 14 residues. CDR3 sequence: CASSPGQGVGELFF. The CDR3 DNA reads TGTGCCAGCAGCCCGGGACAGGGTGTCGGGGAGCTGTTTTTT.

In its sample, this clonotype was seen a few times. The chain is built from TRBV6-1 and TRBJ2-4; TRBD2 matches 8 bases. The CDR3 spans 16 residues. CDR1 is MNHNS, CDR2 SASEGT, per germline. Losses at the gene ends were 5 bases for V and 1 base for J; bases not matched to a gene: 7. The CDR3 region is CASSTTSGPAKNIQYF. The DNA for the CDR3 is TGTGCCAGCAGTACAACTAGCGGTCCTGCCAAAAACATTCAGTACTTC.

This clonotype was observed at least ten times. The chain uses TRBV6-1 and TRBJ1-1; TRBD1 matches 7 bases. CDR1 MNHNS and CDR2 SASEGT come from the germline V gene. Trimming at V came to 6 bases and at J to 1 base, leaving 5 bases not matched to a gene. The CDR3 runs to 14 residues. In DNA form, the CDR3 reads TGTGCCAGCAGCCCGACAGGGTCGAACACTGAAGCTTTCTTT. This sequence encodes CASSPTGSNTEAFF.

This clonotype appeared a few times. The V call is TRBV19, the J call TRBJ2-1, with D uncertain. CDR1 and CDR2 from the germline V gene are LNHDA and SQIVND (reference sequence). The CDR3 runs to 16 residues. Trimming took 0 bases from V and 2 from J, leaving 11 bases between them. This chain's CDR3 is CASSIDGVFTYNEQFF. CDR3 coding DNA: TGTGCCAGTAGTATAGATGGAGTATTCACCTACAATGAGCAGTTCTTC.

This clonotype has a count of ten or more. The chain recombines TRBV20-1 with TRBJ2-3; the D gene is possibly TRBD1 (7 bases). CDR3 length equals 16 residues. V was shortened by 3 bases and J by 0 bases, with 16 bases between the two germline ends. The germline V gene encodes CDR1 DFQATT and CDR2 SNEGSKA (reference sequence). The CDR3 DNA is TGCAGTGCTAGCCGGCGGGACAGCTTTAGCACAGATACGCAGTATTTT. Translated: CSASRRDSFSTDTQYF.

This clonotype has ten or more counts. The CDR3 is CASSFGLAGNTGELFF. The DNA of the CDR3 is TGTGCCAGCAGCTTCGGACTAGCGGGAAACACCGGGGAGCTGTTTTTT. This sequence joins TRBV11-2 and TRBJ2-2; 12 nucleotides align to TRBD2. The length of the CDR3 is 16 residues. Trimming took 3 bases from V and 2 from J; bases not matched to a gene: 1. Germline V gives CDR1 SGHAT, CDR2 FQNNGV.

This clonotype showed up just a few times. The V gene is TRBV6-2 or TRBV6-3, the J gene TRBJ2-7, with 7 nucleotides matching TRBD1. This CDR3 region has 14 residues. V lost 4 bases to trimming and J lost 4 bases; unmatched junction nucleotides: 7. CDR1 MNHEY and CDR2 SVGEGT come from the germline V gene. The CDR3 protein is CASSSNRGWYEQYF. The CDR3 nucleotides are TGTGCCAGCAGTTCAAACAGGGGTTGGTACGAGCAGTACTTC.

The table lists this clonotype with a few counts. The chain employs TRBV6-1 and TRBJ1-2; no firm D call. Per the germline V gene, CDR1 is MNHNS and CDR2 is SASEGT. The V gene lost 6 bases and the J gene lost 4 bases, with 9 bases spanning the gap. The CDR3 spans 12 residues. The CDR3 sequence is CASSPQAYGYTF. Here the CDR3 DNA reads TGTGCCAGCAGCCCTCAAGCCTATGGCTACACCTTC.

Notes on this clonotype: A much bigger clone sits one base away, suggesting this may be a read error. This chain links TRBV9 with TRBJ1-5; the match to TRBD1 covers 7 bases. The CDR3 is made up of 15 amino acids. Per the germline V gene, CDR1 is SGDLS and CDR2 is YYNGEE. The CDR3 region is CVSSVGGRSDQPQHF. The CDR3 nucleotides are TGTGTCAGCAGCGTAGGGGGCAGGAGCGATCAGCCCCAGCATTTT.

This clonotype was detected ten times or more. V gene TRBV18 combines with J gene TRBJ2-3; D gene uncertain. Trimming took 0 bases from V and 2 from J, leaving 12 bases between them. The CDR3 runs to 16 residues. Germline V gene data show CDR1 as KGHSH and CDR2 as LQKENI. CDR3 nucleotides: TGTGCCAGCTCACCACCGCAGCGATCTCTCACAGATACGCAGTATTTT. Amino acids: CASSPPQRSLTDTQYF.

This clonotype occurred many times. The chain carries TRBV20-1 and TRBJ1-3, with D hard to call. CDR1 DFQATT and CDR2 SNEGSKA come from the germline V gene (reference sequence). This CDR3 spans 14 amino acids. V was clipped by 6 bases and J by 0 bases, with 12 bases between them. The CDR3 reads CSADEGDSGNTIYF. The CDR3 DNA follows: TGCAGTGCAGACGAGGGAGACTCTGGAAACACCATATATTTT.

The sample holds many counts of this clonotype. The chain joins TRBV6-1 to TRBJ1-2; TRBD1 might be the D (5 bases). The CDR3 has 15 amino acids. V was pared by 10 bases and J by 4 bases, with 22 bases between. Germline V lookup: CDR1 MNHNS, CDR2 SASEGT. The chain's CDR3 is CATSQVGGEVYGYTF. The CDR3 DNA is TGTGCCACCTCCCAGGTGGGGGGGGAAGTCTATGGCTACACCTTC.